The 18 T cell receptor beta chains presented below share a single source sample, sequenced in a study of circulating and synovial CD4+ cells in juvenile arthritis (dated by TCRdb to between 2012 and 2015). Library creation used the immunoSEQ multiplex PCR assay. The table comes from immuneACCESS by way of TCRdb, which keeps in-frame sequences with V and J called. Part of the clones is missing from these tables; in studies checked, under half for an unresolved V gene and the rest for unknown reasons. The sample table shows approximately 15,000 clones, and 90% to 95% are seen once. The ten biggest clones cover 0.7% to 0.95% of the sample. Source material: CD4+ T cells from blood. Source of these receptors: a human donor with juvenile idiopathic arthritis.

V is TRBV11-2 and J is TRBJ1-3; the D is unclear. The CDR3 length is 13 residues. The V and J ends lost 5 bases and 7 bases respectively, with 12 bases between them. Germline CDR1 reads SGHAT; CDR2 reads FQNNGV. The CDR3 DNA sequence: TGTGCCAGCAGCCCCAAGTCCGGGAACACCATATATTTT. Translated: CASSPKSGNTIYF.

J is TRBJ1-1 and V is TRBV11-2; D uncertain. CDR3 length equals 14 residues. Trimming cost V 1 base and J 2 bases, with 8 bases left between them. Germline CDR1 and CDR2: SGHAT and FQNNGV. This CDR3 is CASSLGRANTEAFF. The CDR3 DNA follows: TGTGCCAGCAGCTTAGGGCGGGCTAACACTGAAGCTTTCTTT.

This chain uses TRBV5-1 with TRBJ2-5; TRBD1 agrees at 8 bases. Germline V gives CDR1 SGHRS, CDR2 YFSETQ. There are 15 residues in the CDR3. Germline trimming cut 0 bases from V and 5 bases from J; bases unmatched to any gene: 6. The CDR3 nucleotides read TGCGCCAGCAGCTTGGGGGCAGGGGGCGCGGAGACCCAGTACTTC. Its translation: CASSLGAGGAETQYF.

This chain joins TRBV15 and TRBJ1-5; D is uncertain. There are 15 residues in the CDR3. V dropped 0 bases and J dropped 5 bases, with 11 bases sitting between them. The V gene's germline CDR1 is LNHNV and CDR2 YYDKDF (reference sequence). The DNA for the CDR3 is TGTGCCACCAGCAGAGAGGCAGGCTCCTATCAGCCCCAGCATTTT. The encoded protein is CATSREAGSYQPQHF.

The chain employs TRBV10-1 and TRBJ2-3; TRBD2 aligns across 7 bases. This CDR3 region has 17 residues. Looked up from germline, CDR1 is WNHNN and CDR2 is SYGVQD (reference sequence). V trimming: 2 bases; J trimming: 4 bases; junction bases outside the gene matches: 12. In DNA form, the CDR3 reads TGCGCCAGCAGTGAGCTTGATGAGCGGGAATTCCCAGATACGCAGTATTTT. Translating gives CASSELDEREFPDTQYF.

This chain uses TRBV11-2 with TRBJ2-7; D unclear. The CDR3 sequence is 14 residues long. Germline V lookup: CDR1 SGHAT, CDR2 FQNNGV. Trimming took 3 bases from V and 4 from J, leaving 13 bases between them. This CDR3 is CASSFPPESYEQYF. The DNA of the CDR3 is TGTGCCAGCAGCTTTCCCCCTGAGAGTTACGAGCAGTACTTC.

The chain carries TRBV7-9 and TRBJ2-3; the D gene is possibly TRBD2 (7 bases). V was clipped by 3 bases and J by 6 bases, with 16 bases between them. Germline V gene data show CDR1 as SEHNR and CDR2 as FQNEAQ (reference sequence). This CDR3 region has 15 residues. The CDR3 loop is CASSFRTGGQDTQYF. Written as DNA, the CDR3 is TGTGCCAGCAGCTTTAGAACGGGGGGCCAGGATACGCAGTATTTT. The full variable domain, with the rest looked up from reference TRBV7-9 and TRBJ2-3, is DTGVSQNPRHKITKRGQNVTFRCDPISEHNRLYWYRQTLGQGPEFLTYFQNEAQLEKSRLLSDRFSAERPKGSFSTLEIQRTEQGDSAMYLCASSFRTGGQDTQYFGPGTRLTVL.

In nucleotides, the CDR3 is TGTGCCAGCAGCGGAGGCGGGTCTAACAATCAGCCCCAGCATTTT. Encoded protein: CASSGGGSNNQPQHF. The V gene is TRBV28, the J gene TRBJ1-5, with D uncertain. The CDR3 is made up of 15 amino acids. Looked up from germline, CDR1 is MDHEN and CDR2 is SYDVKM. The V gene lost 6 bases and the J gene lost 3 bases, with 15 bases spanning the gap. The whole variable domain, filled in from reference TRBV28 and TRBJ1-5, reads DVKVTQSSRYLVKRTGEKVFLECVQDMDHENMFWYRQDPGLGLRLIYFSYDVKMKEKGDIPEGYSVSREKKERFSLILESASTNQTSMYLCASSGGGSNNQPQHFGDGTRLSIL.

Remarks on this clone: The junction does not match germline at one end; this may be a read error. This chain joins TRBV7-7 and TRBJ2-1; 9 positions match TRBD2. The CDR3 runs to 17 residues. CDR1 and CDR2 (germline): SSHAT, FNYEAQ (reference sequence). CDR3 coding DNA: TGTGCTAGCAGCTTAGTAGGAGCGGGGGGCTCCTACAATGAGCAGTTCTTC. Amino acid sequence: CASSLVGAGGSYNEQFF.

The V call is TRBV7-8, the J call TRBJ1-5; TRBD1 agrees at 7 bases. CDR1 and CDR2 from the germline V gene are SGHVS and FQNEAQ. The length of the CDR3 is 16 residues. V shed 3 bases and J 2 bases; nucleotides not matched to a gene: 7. Here the CDR3 DNA reads TGTGCCAGCAGCTTTAGACCCGGGACAGGCAATCAGCCCCAGCATTTT. This gives the protein CASSFRPGTGNQPQHF.

The V call is TRBV6-1, the J call TRBJ2-7; TRBD2 might be the D (6 bases). The CDR3 has 14 amino acids. Germline values: CDR1 MNHNS, CDR2 SASEGT. Trimming pared 8 bases from V and 7 bases from J, leaving 21 bases between. CDR3 amino acids: CASDPGLGIGEQYF. Here the CDR3 DNA reads TGTGCCAGCGACCCGGGACTGGGAATAGGGGAGCAGTACTTC.

V usage is TRBV30 and J usage is TRBJ1-5, with 7 bases fitting TRBD1. The length of the CDR3 is 15 residues. The V gene's germline CDR1 is GTSNPN and CDR2 SVGIG (reference sequence). Unmatched junction bases numbered 4, after V lost 2 bases and J lost 0 bases. CDR3 region: CAWSTRTGSNQPQHF. The CDR3 DNA sequence: TGTGCCTGGAGTACACGGACAGGTAGCAATCAGCCCCAGCATTTT.

This rearrangement joins TRBV6-6 to TRBJ2-3; D remains unclear. The CDR3 has 12 residues. V was clipped by 6 bases and J by 2 bases, with 6 bases between them. CDR1 is MNHNY, CDR2 SVGAGI, per germline (reference sequence). CDR3 DNA sequence: TGTGCCAGCAGCCAGGACACAGATACGCAGTATTTT. As protein: CASSQDTDTQYF.

The V call is TRBV6-1, the J call TRBJ2-3; TRBD2 matches 8 bases. Germline CDR1 MNHNS, CDR2 SASEGT. The CDR3 has 14 residues. J was trimmed by 3 bases and V by 6 bases; bases with no gene match: 5. The CDR3 spells CASRDSGVTDTQYF. The CDR3 DNA reads as TGTGCCAGCAGGGATAGCGGGGTTACAGATACGCAGTATTTT.

The V and J genes are TRBV2 and TRBJ2-3; D gene unclear. The germline CDR1 and CDR2 sequences are SNHLY and FYNNEI. V lost 1 base and J lost 6, with 14 bases in between. This CDR3 contains 15 residues. The CDR3 DNA reads TGTGCCAGCAGTGAAGTCCCTGTTCCCTCCGATACGCAGTATTTT. It yields the protein CASSEVPVPSDTQYF.

This CDR3 is CAISVRGDTDTQYF. CDR3 nucleotides: TGTGCCATCAGTGTACGGGGAGACACAGATACGCAGTATTTT. The genes are TRBV10-3 and TRBJ2-3; perhaps TRBD2 as D (5 bases). CDR1 is ENHRY, CDR2 SYGVKD, per germline. Trimming left V 4 bases short and J 2 bases short, with 10 bases between. This CDR3 comprises 14 residues.

The rearrangement links TRBV19 to TRBJ1-5, with 9 bases aligning to TRBD1. V shed 6 bases and J 6 bases; nucleotides not matched to a gene: 9. The CDR3 loop spans 15 amino acids. Per the germline V gene, CDR1 is LNHDA and CDR2 is SQIVND (reference sequence). CDR3 sequence reads: CASRPPGQGFQPQHF. The CDR3, as DNA: TGTGCCAGTAGACCTCCGGGACAGGGCTTTCAGCCCCAGCATTTT. The variable domain in full, with the rest retrieved from reference TRBV19 and TRBJ1-5, is DGGITQSPKYLFRKEGQNVTLSCEQNLNHDAMYWYRQDPGQGLRLIYYSQIVNDFQKGDIAEGYSVSREKKESFPLTVTSAQKNPTAFYLCASRPPGQGFQPQHFGDGTRLSIL.

The chain carries TRBV6-1 and TRBJ1-2; D may be TRBD1 (5 bases). The CDR3 runs to 13 residues. The V and J ends lost 3 bases and 4 bases respectively, with 9 bases between them. Germline values: CDR1 MNHNS, CDR2 SASEGT. As DNA, the CDR3 is TGTGCCAGCAGTGACAGGGTACCCTATGGCTACACCTTC. Its protein is CASSDRVPYGYTF.